This TCR beta chain was identified during a study of blood T cell repertoires in COVID-19. There are 14 residues in the CDR3. CDR1 and CDR2 (germline): SGHTA, FQGNSA. The junction had 0 bases not matched to a gene; V was cut back by 1 base and J by 2 bases. Authors' analysis steps: Estimation of nucleated cell counts was performed using reference gene primer amplification. Data came from immunoSEQ multiplex PCR; TCRdb stores just in-frame clones and leaves some out. For V, J and clone size, that table is used; D and trimming come from the DNA. The data hold approximately 350,000 clones, with 87% observed a single time.

This clonotype was obtained from a woman between 50 and 59 years old with COVID-19, enrolled during active disease. The sample taken for sequencing was peripheral blood. This chain links TRBV7-2 with TRBJ1-2, with 8 bases aligning to TRBD1. This CDR3 reads CASSLGTGNYGYTF. CDR3 bases: TGTGCCAGCAGCTTAGGGACAGGGAACTATGGCTACACCTTC.